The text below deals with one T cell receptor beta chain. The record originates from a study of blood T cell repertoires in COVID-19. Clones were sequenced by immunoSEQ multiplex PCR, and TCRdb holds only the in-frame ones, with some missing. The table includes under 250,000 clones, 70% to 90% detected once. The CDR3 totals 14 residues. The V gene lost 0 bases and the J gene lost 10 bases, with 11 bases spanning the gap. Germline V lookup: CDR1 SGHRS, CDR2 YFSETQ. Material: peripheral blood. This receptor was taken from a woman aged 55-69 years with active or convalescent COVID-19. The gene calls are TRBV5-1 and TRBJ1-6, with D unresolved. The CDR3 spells CASSLGQAGSPLHF. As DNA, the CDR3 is TGCGCCAGCAGCTTGGGCCAGGCTGGATCACCCCTCCACTTT.